This T cell receptor (beta chain) was recovered during a study of blood T cell repertoires in COVID-19. Clones were read by immunoSEQ multiplex PCR, and TCRdb kept only the in-frame ones, dropping some. The top ten hold about 16% of the sample, which has about 80,000 clones, approximately 81% seen once. The receptor was derived from a woman aged 80 or older with acute or convalescent COVID-19. Material for sequencing was peripheral blood.

The CDR3 here is CASSLNAGANQPQHF. The CDR3 bases are TGTGCCAGCAGCTTGAATGCAGGGGCCAATCAGCCCCAGCATTTT. The genes are TRBV5-4 and TRBJ1-5; D is perhaps TRBD1 (6 bases). The CDR3 totals 15 residues. Looked up from germline, CDR1 is SGHNT and CDR2 is YYREEE (reference sequence). V lost 1 base, J lost 3 bases, and 11 bases lay in between.